This paragraph reports one T cell receptor (beta chain). The sample originates from a study of blood T cell repertoires in COVID-19. Profiled with immunoSEQ multiplex PCR; TCRdb holds only in-frame clones, not every one. The sample has roughly 79,000 clones; 80% are singletons. With 2 bases clipped from V and 5 bases from J, the junction kept 2 bases outside the gene matches. Germline CDR1 is KGHSH and CDR2 is LQKENI. The CDR3 is 14 residues long. The sample taken for sequencing was peripheral blood. The chain is built from TRBV18 and TRBJ1-1, with 10 bases identical to TRBD1. The sequence was obtained from a man aged 55 to 69 with active or convalescent COVID-19. This CDR3 is CASSPLDRGTEAFF. CDR3 in DNA: TGTGCCAGCTCACCATTGGACAGGGGGACTGAAGCTTTCTTT.